Each of the 16 T cell receptor beta chains below was sequenced from the same sample in a study of radiation and T cells in renal cell carcinoma. Sequencing used immunoSEQ multiplex PCR; TCRdb keeps in-frame clones, though not all of them. The sample has around 180,000 clones, roughly 90% seen once; the top ten hold approximately 10%. Noted time point: blood 4 weeks post-SBRT, at nephrectomy. The treatment denotes: 15 Gy SBRT to primary tumor, nephrectomy 4 weeks later. The source was blood, collected from a patient whose treatment included radiotherapy and nephrectomy. The receptors originated from a woman aged 45-59 years with renal cell carcinoma.

The V gene is TRBV9, the J gene TRBJ2-2, with 12 nucleotides matching TRBD2. CDR3 size: 16 residues. V lost 3 bases to trimming and J lost 5 bases; unmatched junction nucleotides: 5. Germline CDR1 and CDR2: SGDLS and YYNGEE. Written as DNA, the CDR3 is TGTGCCAGCAGCGCGATAGGACTAGCGGGGACCGGGGAGCTGTTTTTT. This translates into CASSAIGLAGTGELFF.

This chain connects TRBV9 to TRBJ2-7; 11 nucleotides align to TRBD2. CDR1 is SGDLS, CDR2 YYNGEE, per germline. The junction had 7 bases not matched to a gene; V was cut back by 4 bases and J by 4 bases. The CDR3 spans 15 residues. CDR3 sequence (DNA): TGTGCCAGCAGCCTTGGGACTAGCGGAGCTTACGAGCAGTACTTC. Translation: CASSLGTSGAYEQYF. Full variable domain (missing parts from reference TRBV9 and TRBJ2-7): DSGVTQTPKHLITATGQRVTLRCSPRSGDLSVYWYQQSLDQGLQFLIQYYNGEERAKGNILERFSAQQFPDLHSELNLSSLELGDSALYFCASSLGTSGAYEQYFGPGTRLTVT.

This chain connects TRBV25-1 to TRBJ2-7, with D perhaps matching TRBD1 (6 bases). V lost 2 bases, J lost 7 bases, and 24 bases lay in between. Germline V gene sequence: CDR1 MGHDK, CDR2 SYGVNS. The CDR3 consists of 17 residues. The CDR3 nucleotides are TGTGCCAGCAGTGAACGCGACCATACAGGGTCCAGCTGGGAGCAGTACTTC. Protein sequence: CASSERDHTGSSWEQYF.

The genes are TRBV19 and TRBJ1-2, with no clear D. V lost 7 bases and J 4 bases, leaving 13 bases between the germline ends. The CDR3 is 13 residues long. The germline CDR1 and CDR2 sequences are LNHDA and SQIVND (reference sequence). The CDR3 protein is CASTRNGFYGYTF. The CDR3 nucleotides are TGTGCCAGTACCCGGAACGGCTTCTATGGCTACACCTTC.

The V and J genes are TRBV4-2 and TRBJ1-1; D not resolved. This CDR3 is built from 14 residues. V was cut by 1 base and J by 0 bases, with 6 bases left in between. Germline assignment: CDR1 LGHNA and CDR2 YNFKEQ. In DNA form, the CDR3 reads TGTGCCAGCAGCCAAGGGCGGCTGAACACTGAAGCTTTCTTT. This sequence encodes CASSQGRLNTEAFF.

This chain joins TRBV13 and TRBJ2-7; TRBD1 matches at 8 bases. The V segment lost 0 bases and the J segment 6 bases; nucleotides outside the gene matches: 10. This CDR3 is 16 amino acids long. CDR1 is PRHDT and CDR2 is FYEKMQ in the germline V gene (reference sequence). The CDR3 sequence: CASSLGRLGTGIEQYF. The CDR3 region has the DNA TGTGCCAGCAGCTTAGGTCGGTTAGGGACAGGCATCGAGCAGTACTTC.

V and J are TRBV7-8 and TRBJ2-5, with a possible D match to TRBD2 (5 bases). The CDR3 is 17 residues long. Germline V lookup: CDR1 SGHVS, CDR2 FQNEAQ. V dropped 5 bases and J dropped 1 base, with 20 bases sitting between them. The CDR3 spells CASSPLLGIGVQETQYF. Here the CDR3 DNA reads TGTGCCAGCAGCCCGCTCCTGGGGATCGGGGTCCAAGAGACCCAGTACTTC.

This chain connects TRBV5-1 to TRBJ1-1, with a tentative D call TRBD1 (6 bases). The length of the CDR3 is 13 residues. The V gene lost 0 bases and the J gene lost 9 bases, with 12 bases spanning the gap. CDR1 is SGHRS and CDR2 is YFSETQ in the germline V gene. The CDR3 sequence: CASSLGGGAQAFF. CDR3 coding DNA: TGCGCCAGCAGCTTGGGAGGGGGAGCCCAAGCTTTCTTT.

The V call is TRBV7-4, the J call TRBJ2-7, with a possible D match to TRBD1 (6 bases). The CDR3 runs to 14 residues. V dropped 5 bases and J dropped 6 bases, with 17 bases sitting between them. The germline V gene encodes CDR1 SGHVT and CDR2 SQSDAQ. CDR3 nucleotides: TGTGCCAGCAGCAGAAAGAACAGGGTATGCGAGCAGTACTTC. Its protein is CASSRKNRVCEQYF.

The chain is built from TRBV5-1 and TRBJ2-5, with 11 bases identical to TRBD2. The CDR3 length is 17 residues. V lost 0 bases to trimming and J lost 2 bases; unmatched junction nucleotides: 6. Germline loops: CDR1 SGHRS, CDR2 YFSETQ. The CDR3 bases are TGCGCCAGCAGCTTGGCCCCTACTAGCGGGGGTCAAGAGACCCAGTACTTC. It specifies CASSLAPTSGGQETQYF.

V is TRBV6-5 and J is TRBJ2-1; D ambiguous. V shed 2 bases and J shed 10 bases, with 12 bases lying between them. Germline V gene data show CDR1 as MNHEY and CDR2 as SVGAGI. This CDR3 region has 13 residues. The CDR3 spells CASSYPGTREQFF. CDR3 nucleotides: TGTGCCAGCAGTTACCCCGGCACGCGAGAGCAGTTCTTC.

The CDR3 loop reads CASSQDSGTAYGYTF. For the CDR3, the DNA is TGCGCCAGCAGCCAAGATTCAGGGACGGCTTATGGCTACACCTTC. The chain recombines TRBV4-3 with TRBJ1-2, with D tentatively TRBD1 (5 bases). CDR3 size: 15 residues. CDR1 is LGHNA, CDR2 YSLEER, per germline. Trimming shortened V by 0 bases and J by 5 bases, and 13 bases separated the two germline ends.

This chain links TRBV18 with TRBJ2-5; tentative D call: TRBD1 (5 bases). The CDR3 spans 13 residues. From germline, CDR1 is KGHSH and CDR2 LQKENI. V lost 6 bases and J lost 2, with 10 bases in between. CDR3 DNA sequence: TGTGCCAGCTCCTGGACACGGCAAGAGACCCAGTACTTC. This translates into CASSWTRQETQYF.

This clone was observed a single time. The chain is built from TRBV7-8 and TRBJ1-2; no firm D call. From germline, CDR1 is SGHVS and CDR2 FQNEAQ. This CDR3 spans 14 amino acids. Trimming stripped 5 bases from V and 4 bases from J, with 14 bases between. Here the CDR3 DNA reads TGTGCCAGCAGCACCCGTTCCGTCGGCTATGGCTACACCTTC. Translating gives CASSTRSVGYGYTF.

This rearrangement joins TRBV4-2 to TRBJ2-5; D not resolved. The CDR3 is made up of 13 amino acids. Looked up from germline, CDR1 is LGHNA and CDR2 is YNFKEQ. V was cut by 0 bases and J by 6 bases, with 8 bases left in between. For the CDR3, the DNA is TGTGCCAGCAGCCAAGAGATTAGGCAGACCCAGTACTTC. The encoded protein is CASSQEIRQTQYF.

This chain links TRBV25-1 with TRBJ1-3; TRBD1 might be the D (6 bases). CDR3 size: 15 residues. In germline, CDR1 is MGHDK, CDR2 SYGVNS. Trimming pared 7 bases from V and 3 bases from J, leaving 16 bases between. DNA of the CDR3: TGTGCCAGCACTATGATGGGGGCGCTTGGAAACACCATATATTTT. Amino acid sequence: CASTMMGALGNTIYF.